Below, one T cell receptor beta chain is given with its context. The antigen it recognizes is unknown. No clone much larger than this one lies a single base away; base qualities are absent. Whole blood was collected in K2EDTA tubes by collaborating institutions according to the institutions' own protocols. For TCRbeta analysis, collaborators shipped samples in one of three forms: frozen whole blood, isolated PBMCs, or DNA extracted from either of those sample types. These data originate in a study of blood T cell repertoires in COVID-19 (dated by TCRdb to the early 2020s). Background for the entire study: Samples from collaborators originated in the United States, Italy and Spain and spanned both the acute and convalescent phases of COVID-19. A de-identified subject ID, COVID-19 status, age in years and sex were almost always included in the sample metadata. The repertoires were made available in a free public database intended to serve as a resource for research on the immune response to SARS-CoV-2. The prospective study material was composed of cDNA or gDNA derived from T cells, B-cell-depleted T cells, or PBMCs. HLA class I and class II types, where available, came from metadata supplied by the sample provider rather than from assay-based typing. Samples came from the ongoing ImmuneRACE study (first 160 participants) plus 1,254 subjects from 6 global collaborators. The dataset comprised deeply sampled blood TCRbeta repertoires from subjects exposed to, actively infected with, or recovered from COVID-19. General conclusions and limits of the study: Clinical and demographic metadata were provided uncurated, with the amount varying by source and participant.

TCRbeta CDR3 regions were amplified from genomic DNA using the immunoSEQ Assay, a bias-controlled multiplex PCR. Per the original workflow: Within the assay, amplification of reference gene primers was used to estimate how many nucleated cells each sample contained. Sequence reads were collapsed and filtered to measure the absolute abundance of every unique TCRbeta CDR3 rearrangement. For each sample, productive Simpson clonality was calculated as the square root of Simpson's diversity index across productive rearrangements. TCRdb took over this immuneACCESS table, retaining in-frame rearrangements with V and J assigned. Such tables are incomplete; in checked studies, under half of the missing clones stem from an unresolved V gene, and the remainder is unexplained. Clone size and V and J calls were adopted from that table, with D and trimming inferred from the DNA. A total of under 250,000 clones appear in this sample, around 78% of them only once. Under 3% of the sample is held by the ten biggest clonotypes.

Via the germline V gene, CDR1 is MGHRA and CDR2 YSYEKL. Trimming leaves V shorter by 2 bases and J shorter by 6 bases, with the junction holding 17 bases beyond the gene matches. The CDR3, from cysteine to phenylalanine, totals 19 residues. Only the CDR3 portion is preserved as DNA: 57 bases, with reading frame beginning at the first base. Sequenced: peripheral blood. This clonotype was obtained from an older woman with active or convalescent COVID-19. The chain is assembled from TRBV4-1 and TRBJ2-7, with 12 central nucleotides matching TRBD2. Here is the DNA: TGCGCCAGCAGCCAAATTCACAGCGAAACTAGCGGGAGGAGGTCCGAGCAGTACTTC. This sequence encodes CASSQIHSETSGRRSEQYF.